The source of this T cell receptor (beta chain) is a study of cytomegalovirus exposure and HLA in healthy donors. Primers: 60 Vbeta forward and 13 Jbeta reverse. Measured with immunoSEQ multiplex PCR; TCRdb has only the in-frame clones, and not every one. The specimen's table records around 50,000 clones. The CDR3 consists of 14 residues. Germline assignment: CDR1 SGHNT and CDR2 YYREEE (reference sequence). V dropped 4 bases and J dropped 0 bases, with 10 bases sitting between them. This clonotype originated in a male donor in good health and CMV-seronegative. This sequence joins TRBV5-4 and TRBJ1-1; D unclear. The sample comprised PBMCs. The CDR3 spells CASSAGLMNTEAFF. The DNA for the CDR3 is TGTGCCAGCAGCGCCGGACTGATGAACACTGAAGCTTTCTTT.